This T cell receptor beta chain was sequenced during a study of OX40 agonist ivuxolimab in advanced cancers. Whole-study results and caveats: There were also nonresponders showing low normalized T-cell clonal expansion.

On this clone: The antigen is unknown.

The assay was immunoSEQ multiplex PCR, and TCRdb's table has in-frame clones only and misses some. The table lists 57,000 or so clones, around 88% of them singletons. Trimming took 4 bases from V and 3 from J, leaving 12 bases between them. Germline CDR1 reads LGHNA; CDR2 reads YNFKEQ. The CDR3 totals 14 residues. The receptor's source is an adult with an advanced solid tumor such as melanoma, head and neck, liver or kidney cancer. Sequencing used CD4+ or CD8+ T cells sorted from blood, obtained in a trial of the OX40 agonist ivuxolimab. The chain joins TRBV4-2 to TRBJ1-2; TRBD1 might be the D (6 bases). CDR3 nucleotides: TGTGCCAGCAGCCCTGGACAGATAGACTATGGCTACACCTTC. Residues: CASSPGQIDYGYTF.